These 14 T cell receptor beta chains share one sample of origin, sequenced in a study of spatial heterogeneity in lung cancer. A single record per CDR3 protein comes from TCRdb applying MiXCR to the 5' RACE reads. The data contain over a thousand distinct CDR3 sequences, 46% of them singletons. Specified time point: sample taken at primary tumor resection. From tumor, nontumor lung or frozen PBMC, whole RNA was taken unsorted for sequencing. Material: PBMCs, obtained at surgery. The receptors were gathered from a female donor with early-stage non-small cell lung cancer.

This chain connects TRBV29-1 to TRBJ2-7; D is possibly TRBD2 (6 bases). V was shortened by 3 bases and J by 6 bases, with 18 bases between the two germline ends. The germline gives CDR1 SQVTM, CDR2 ANQGSEA. CDR3 length equals 14 residues. The CDR3 bases are TGCAGCGTTGAGGGGGGAGAGGGGAGAGGCGAGCAGTACTTC. As protein: CSVEGGEGRGEQYF.

The genes are TRBV7-2 and TRBJ1-3; the match to TRBD1 covers 9 bases. CDR3 length: 17 amino acids. Germline-derived CDR1 and CDR2 are SGHTA and FQGNSA. The junction had 5 bases not matched to a gene; V was cut back by 1 base and J by 1 base. The CDR3 here is CASSLGGQGVSGNTIYF. CDR3 bases: TGTGCCAGCAGCTTAGGGGGACAGGGTGTATCTGGAAACACCATATATTTT. The full variable domain, rest sourced from reference TRBV7-2 and TRBJ1-3, is GAGVSQSPSNKVTEKGKDVELRCDPISGHTALYWYRQSLGQGLEFLIYFQGNSAPDKSGLPSDRFSAERTGGSVSTLTIQRTQQEDSAVYLCASSLGGQGVSGNTIYFGEGSWLTVV.

The chain couples TRBV7-8 to TRBJ1-1, with 8 bases matching TRBD1. Trimming at V came to 7 bases and at J to 3 bases, leaving 16 bases not matched to a gene. CDR3 length: 17 residues. Germline values: CDR1 SGHVS, CDR2 FQNEAQ. The CDR3 DNA reads TGTGCCAGCACCAATGACAGGGGTATTGTTTCGGACACTGAAGCTTTCTTT. This sequence encodes CASTNDRGIVSDTEAFF. The whole variable domain, filled in from reference TRBV7-8 and TRBJ1-1, reads GAGVSQSPRYKVAKRGQDVALRCDPISGHVSLFWYQQALGQGPEFLTYFQNEAQLDKSGLPSDRFFAERPEGSVSTLKIQRTQQEDSAVYLCASTNDRGIVSDTEAFFGQGTRLTVV.

This clonotype is large (0.1 to 1%) by share. The V and J genes are TRBV2 and TRBJ1-1, with D hard to call. CDR3 length: 13 residues. Germline loops: CDR1 SNHLY, CDR2 FYNNEI. V was pared by 7 bases and J by 1 base, with 10 bases between. DNA of the CDR3: TGTGCCAGCATGGCAGGATGGAACACTGAAGCTTTCTTT. This sequence encodes CASMAGWNTEAFF.

The chain has TRBV29-1 and TRBJ1-1, with a possible D match to TRBD1 (6 bases). V was shortened by 2 bases and J by 4 bases, with 14 bases between the two germline ends. Germline V lookup: CDR1 SQVTM, CDR2 ANQGSEA. CDR3 size: 14 residues. CDR3 sequence: CSVERGAQGTEAFF. CDR3 nucleotide sequence: TGCAGCGTTGAAAGGGGGGCGCAGGGCACTGAAGCTTTCTTT.

The chain is built from TRBV6-1 and TRBJ2-1; TRBD2 might be the D (5 bases). This CDR3 has 13 amino acids. The ends were cut back, 6 bases at V and 5 bases at J, with 11 bases in the middle. Germline V gene data show CDR1 as MNHNS and CDR2 as SASEGT. CDR3: CASRTGNHNEQFF. The DNA of the CDR3 is TGTGCCAGCAGGACCGGGAACCACAATGAGCAGTTCTTC.

Relative to its sample, this clonotype is large. The rearrangement links TRBV20-1 to TRBJ1-4; D uncertain. The CDR3 is made up of 13 amino acids. Trimming pared 7 bases from V and 8 bases from J, leaving 17 bases between. Germline V gene sequence: CDR1 DFQATT, CDR2 SNEGSKA (reference sequence). The DNA of the CDR3 is TGCAGTGTCGCTTCGAGGGCCGGAGAAAAACTGTTTTTT. It specifies CSVASRAGEKLFF.

Judged by abundance, this clonotype is large. The V gene is TRBV12-3 or TRBV12-4, the J gene TRBJ1-2; D is perhaps TRBD1 (5 bases). V was pared by 7 bases and J by 4 bases, with 13 bases between. The CDR3 is made up of 13 amino acids. CDR3 residues: CASTKGQSYGYTF. The CDR3 nucleotides are TGTGCCAGCACCAAGGGGCAGTCCTATGGCTACACCTTC.

This sequence joins TRBV18 and TRBJ2-4; weak D call: TRBD2 (6 bases). The V end was cut by 2 bases, the J end by 8 bases, with 13 bases between. The CDR3 is 14 amino acids. Germline V gene lookup returns CDR1 KGHSH and CDR2 LQKENI. The CDR3 loop is CASSPGTGHDIQYF. The CDR3 coding sequence is TGTGCCAGCTCACCAGGGACTGGCCATGACATTCAGTACTTC.

The J gene is TRBJ2-1, the V gene TRBV27; a possible D gene is TRBD2 (5 bases). In germline, CDR1 is MNHEY, CDR2 SMNVEV (reference sequence). The CDR3 is 16 amino acids. The V end lost 6 bases, the J end lost 4 bases, and 19 bases lay between the germline ends. CDR3 loop: CASSRARDTKYNEQFF. CDR3 nucleotides: TGTGCCAGCAGCCGGGCCCGGGATACTAAATACAATGAGCAGTTCTTC.

This clonotype qualifies as large. This chain joins TRBV4-3 and TRBJ2-7; D is ambiguous. The CDR3 is 13 residues long. The germline CDR1 and CDR2 sequences are LGHNA and YSLEER. The V gene lost 4 bases and the J gene lost 0 bases, with 7 bases spanning the gap. CDR3 coding DNA: TGCGCCAGCAGCCCCGGAATCTCCTACGAGCAGTACTTC. This translates into CASSPGISYEQYF.

This clonotype is labeled large. The genes are TRBV23-1 and TRBJ2-2; 8 positions match TRBD1. TRBV23-1 qualifies as an ORF whose function is uncertain. The CDR3 contains 18 residues. Trimming removed 6 bases from V and 0 bases from J; junction bases left unmatched: 12. The CDR3 region has the DNA TGCGCCAGCAGCCCGGGACAGGTCAGAGGAACGAACACCGGGGAGCTGTTTTTT. This codes for CASSPGQVRGTNTGELFF.

The table lists this clonotype with a few counts. The chain links TRBV28 to TRBJ2-3; 13 bases map to TRBD2. Per the germline V gene, CDR1 is MDHEN and CDR2 is SYDVKM. V lost 4 bases, J lost 0 bases, and 13 bases stayed unmatched. The CDR3 spans 20 residues. DNA of the CDR3: TGTGCCAGCAGTTCCCGTCACCGGGGACTAGCGGGACATAGCACAGATACGCAGTATTTT. It specifies CASSSRHRGLAGHSTDTQYF.

This chain uses TRBV28 with TRBJ1-1, with a possible D match to TRBD1 (5 bases). The germline V gene encodes CDR1 MDHEN and CDR2 SYDVKM. Trimming left V 6 bases short and J 10 bases short, with 12 bases between. The CDR3 is 11 residues long. CDR3 amino acids: CASRSRVRAFF. The CDR3 DNA reads TGTGCCAGCAGGTCCAGGGTAAGAGCTTTCTTT.